This is a list of T cell receptor beta chains from one sample in a study of T cells in tuberculosis. Profiling relied on immunoSEQ multiplex PCR, and the TCRdb table lists in-frame clones only, not all of them. This sample carries roughly 41,000 clones, 90% to 95% of them seen once, and the ten largest clones take around an eighth. The specimen sequenced was PBMCs. These receptors all stem from a donor aged 10-29 years with latent tuberculosis or without tuberculosis infection. Some clones in this sample may be carry-over from other donors' samples. Both conserved end residues are part of each CDR3. Fields, in order: clone size, V gene, D gene, J gene, CDR3 protein, CDR3 DNA. D genes are given only for firm matches. The size entry is marked missing in some rows and otherwise reads once, few, many or a size class.

clone size: .; V gene: TRBV15; D gene: .; J gene: TRBJ1-2; CDR3 protein: CATSRDLVLANYGYTF; CDR3 DNA: TGTGCCACCAGCAGAGATCTTGTGTTAGCTAACTATGGCTACACCTTC
clone size: .; V gene: TRBV6-1; D gene: .; J gene: TRBJ2-7; CDR3 protein: CASKAVPYEQYF; CDR3 DNA: TGTGCCAGCAAGGCGGTTCCCTACGAGCAGTACTTC
clone size: .; V gene: TRBV15; D gene: .; J gene: TRBJ1-4; CDR3 protein: CATSRAPMTGEKLFF; CDR3 DNA: TGTGCCACCAGCAGAGCCCCCATGACGGGGGAAAAACTGTTTTTT
clone size: .; V gene: TRBV6-6; D gene: .; J gene: TRBJ1-1; CDR3 protein: CASSKRGGPGGEAFF; CDR3 DNA: TGTGCCAGCAGTAAACGTGGGGGTCCGGGGGGTGAAGCTTTCTTT
clone size: .; V gene: TRBV5-1; D gene: TRBD1; J gene: TRBJ2-1; CDR3 protein: CASSSTGGSYNEQFF; CDR3 DNA: TGCGCCAGCAGCTCAACAGGGGGATCCTACAATGAGCAGTTCTTC
clone size: .; V gene: TRBV7-2; D gene: TRBD2; J gene: TRBJ2-1; CDR3 protein: CASSVGASGVYEQFF; CDR3 DNA: TGTGCCAGCAGCGTTGGGGCTAGCGGGGTCTATGAGCAGTTCTTC
clone size: .; V gene: TRBV6-1; D gene: TRBD1; J gene: TRBJ2-7; CDR3 protein: CASSPKTGVYF; CDR3 DNA: TGTGCCAGCAGCCCTAAGACAGGGGTTTACTTC
clone size: once; V gene: TRBV27; D gene: .; J gene: TRBJ1-5; CDR3 protein: CASRRDSNQPQHF; CDR3 DNA: TGTGCCAGCAGAAGAGATAGCAATCAGCCCCAGCATTTT
clone size: .; V gene: TRBV4-3; D gene: TRBD2; J gene: TRBJ2-7; CDR3 protein: CASSRRTSGYSEQYF; CDR3 DNA: TGCGCCAGCAGCCGACGGACTAGCGGGTACTCCGAGCAGTACTTC
clone size: .; V gene: TRBV2; D gene: TRBD1; J gene: TRBJ2-7; CDR3 protein: CASSGQGANYEQYF; CDR3 DNA: TGTGCCAGCAGTGGACAGGGGGCCAACTACGAGCAGTACTTC
clone size: .; V gene: TRBV12-5; D gene: TRBD1; J gene: TRBJ1-5; CDR3 protein: CASGLVTGEHGNQPQHF; CDR3 DNA: TGTGCTAGTGGTTTGGTAACAGGGGAGCATGGAAATCAGCCCCAGCATTTT
clone size: .; V gene: TRBV6-1; D gene: .; J gene: TRBJ1-2; CDR3 protein: CASSERQGPHGYTF; CDR3 DNA: TGTGCCAGCAGTGAAAGGCAGGGCCCCCATGGCTACACCTTC
clone size: .; V gene: TRBV6-1; D gene: .; J gene: TRBJ1-1; CDR3 protein: CASSGQVNTEAFF; CDR3 DNA: TGTGCCAGCAGTGGGCAGGTGAACACTGAAGCTTTCTTT
clone size: .; V gene: TRBV10-1; D gene: .; J gene: TRBJ2-1; CDR3 protein: CASSDQTRNEQFF; CDR3 DNA: TGCGCCAGCAGCGACCAGACTAGGAATGAGCAGTTCTTC
clone size: .; V gene: TRBV9; D gene: .; J gene: TRBJ2-2; CDR3 protein: CASSVPRQGSGNTGELFF; CDR3 DNA: TGTGCCAGCAGCGTACCTCGGCAAGGGTCGGGAAACACCGGGGAGCTGTTTTTT
clone size: .; V gene: TRBV6-5; D gene: TRBD2; J gene: TRBJ2-3; CDR3 protein: CASSPGLARTDTQYF; CDR3 DNA: TGTGCCAGCAGTCCGGGACTAGCGCGGACAGATACGCAGTATTTT
clone size: .; V gene: TRBV14; D gene: TRBD1; J gene: TRBJ1-1; CDR3 protein: CASSQGTGLLRTEAFF; CDR3 DNA: TGTGCCAGCAGCCAAGGGACAGGTTTGTTGAGAACTGAAGCTTTCTTT
clone size: .; V gene: TRBV10-3; D gene: .; J gene: TRBJ1-6; CDR3 protein: CAIRDTAPGTLHF; CDR3 DNA: TGTGCCATCCGGGACACCGCCCCGGGGACCCTCCACTTT
clone size: .; V gene: TRBV19; D gene: .; J gene: TRBJ1-3; CDR3 protein: CASSKGDSGNTIYF; CDR3 DNA: TGTGCCAGTAGTAAGGGAGACTCTGGAAACACCATATATTTT
clone size: .; V gene: TRBV27; D gene: .; J gene: TRBJ1-2; CDR3 protein: CASRRGPTDNYGYTF; CDR3 DNA: TGTGCCAGCAGGCGGGGACCGACGGATAACTATGGCTACACCTTC
clone size: .; V gene: TRBV7-7; D gene: TRBD2; J gene: TRBJ2-1; CDR3 protein: CASSPGGANEQFF; CDR3 DNA: TGTGCCAGCAGCCCCGGGGGGGCAAATGAGCAGTTCTTC
clone size: once; V gene: TRBV2; D gene: .; J gene: TRBJ2-1; CDR3 protein: CASSDLGQGGDEQFF; CDR3 DNA: TGTGCCAGCAGTGACCTAGGACAGGGAGGGGATGAGCAGTTCTTC
clone size: .; V gene: TRBV4-2; D gene: TRBD2; J gene: TRBJ2-3; CDR3 protein: CASSQGGLATDTQYF; CDR3 DNA: TGTGCCAGCAGCCAAGGGGGACTAGCGACAGATACGCAGTATTTT
clone size: .; V gene: TRBV10-3; D gene: .; J gene: TRBJ1-5; CDR3 protein: CATRQPGIDQPQHF; CDR3 DNA: TGTGCCACCAGGCAGCCAGGGATAGATCAGCCCCAGCATTTT
clone size: once; V gene: TRBV4-3; D gene: TRBD1; J gene: TRBJ1-4; CDR3 protein: CASSQEVAQGEKLFF; CDR3 DNA: TGCGCCAGCAGCCAAGAGGTCGCACAGGGGGAAAAACTGTTTTTT
clone size: .; V gene: TRBV5-1; D gene: TRBD1; J gene: TRBJ1-5; CDR3 protein: CASSPGVGGAGQPQHF; CDR3 DNA: TGCGCCAGCAGCCCCGGGGTAGGGGGCGCAGGACAGCCCCAGCATTTT
clone size: .; V gene: TRBV15; D gene: TRBD2; J gene: TRBJ2-7; CDR3 protein: CATRGTSGSSLWYF; CDR3 DNA: TGTGCCACCAGAGGGACTAGCGGGAGCTCGCTATGGTACTTC
clone size: .; V gene: TRBV4-3; D gene: .; J gene: TRBJ2-6; CDR3 protein: CASSQDRGSGANVLTF; CDR3 DNA: TGCGCCAGCAGCCAAGATCGCGGCTCTGGGGCCAACGTCCTGACTTTC
clone size: few; V gene: TRBV4-1; D gene: .; J gene: TRBJ1-5; CDR3 protein: CASSQGGPQPQHF; CDR3 DNA: TGCGCCAGCAGCCAAGGGGGGCCTCAGCCCCAGCATTTT
clone size: .; V gene: TRBV7-6; D gene: TRBD1; J gene: TRBJ2-1; CDR3 protein: CASSLPITGTGSNEQFF; CDR3 DNA: TGTGCCAGCAGCTTACCAATCACCGGGACAGGGTCTAATGAGCAGTTCTTC
clone size: .; V gene: TRBV11-2; D gene: .; J gene: TRBJ1-1; CDR3 protein: CASSGTQPSGAFF; CDR3 DNA: TGTGCCAGCAGCGGGACTCAACCCTCGGGAGCTTTCTTT
clone size: .; V gene: TRBV7-3; D gene: .; J gene: TRBJ1-1; CDR3 protein: CASSLRGGQGTEAFF; CDR3 DNA: TGTGCCAGCAGCTTAAGGGGTGGGCAGGGCACTGAAGCTTTCTTT
clone size: .; V gene: TRBV9; D gene: TRBD1; J gene: TRBJ1-1; CDR3 protein: CASSPREGAEAFF; CDR3 DNA: TGTGCCAGCAGCCCTCGCGAGGGGGCCGAAGCTTTCTTT
clone size: .; V gene: TRBV10-3; D gene: .; J gene: TRBJ1-5; CDR3 protein: CATHDSNQPQHF; CDR3 DNA: TGTGCCACACACGATAGCAATCAGCCCCAGCATTTT
clone size: .; V gene: TRBV7-8; D gene: .; J gene: TRBJ1-5; CDR3 protein: CASSLGRNQPQHF; CDR3 DNA: TGTGCCAGCAGCTTAGGCAGAAATCAGCCCCAGCATTTT
clone size: once; V gene: TRBV29-1; D gene: TRBD2; J gene: TRBJ2-5; CDR3 protein: CSVATSGGLETQYF; CDR3 DNA: TGCAGCGTTGCAACTAGCGGGGGGTTAGAGACCCAGTACTTC
clone size: .; V gene: TRBV5-4; D gene: TRBD2; J gene: TRBJ2-1; CDR3 protein: CASSLDLGTSGNNEQFF; CDR3 DNA: TGTGCCAGCAGCTTGGACCTCGGGACTAGCGGGAATAATGAGCAGTTCTTC
clone size: .; V gene: TRBV7-2; D gene: TRBD2; J gene: TRBJ2-3; CDR3 protein: CASSILAGGGTDTQYF; CDR3 DNA: TGTGCCAGCAGCATACTAGCGGGGGGTGGCACAGATACGCAGTATTTT
clone size: .; V gene: TRBV18; D gene: TRBD2; J gene: TRBJ2-7; CDR3 protein: CASSPLLAGGSYEQYF; CDR3 DNA: TGTGCCAGCTCACCCTTGCTTGCGGGGGGCTCCTACGAGCAGTACTTC
clone size: once; V gene: TRBV6-4; D gene: TRBD1; J gene: TRBJ1-5; CDR3 protein: CASSDSRGQTLPQPQHF; CDR3 DNA: TGTGCCAGCAGTGACTCTCGGGGACAGACCCTTCCCCAGCCCCAGCATTTT